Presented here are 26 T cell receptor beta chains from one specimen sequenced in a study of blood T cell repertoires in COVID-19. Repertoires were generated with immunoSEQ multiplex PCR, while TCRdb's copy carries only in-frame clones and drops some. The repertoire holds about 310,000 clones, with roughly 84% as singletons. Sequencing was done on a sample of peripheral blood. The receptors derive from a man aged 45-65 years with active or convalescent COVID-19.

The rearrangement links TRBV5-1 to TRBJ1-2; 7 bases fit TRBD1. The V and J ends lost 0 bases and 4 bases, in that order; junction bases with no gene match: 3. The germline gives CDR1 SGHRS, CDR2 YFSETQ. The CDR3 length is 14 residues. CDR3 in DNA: TGCGCCAGCAGCTTGGAGGGGGCCGGCTATGGCTACACCTTC. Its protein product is CASSLEGAGYGYTF.

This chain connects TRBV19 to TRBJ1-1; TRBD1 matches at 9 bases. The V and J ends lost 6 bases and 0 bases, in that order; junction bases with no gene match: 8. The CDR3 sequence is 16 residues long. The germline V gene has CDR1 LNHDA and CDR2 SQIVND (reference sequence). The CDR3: CASRPAGQGMNTEAFF. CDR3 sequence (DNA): TGTGCCAGTAGGCCCGCGGGACAGGGAATGAACACTGAAGCTTTCTTT.

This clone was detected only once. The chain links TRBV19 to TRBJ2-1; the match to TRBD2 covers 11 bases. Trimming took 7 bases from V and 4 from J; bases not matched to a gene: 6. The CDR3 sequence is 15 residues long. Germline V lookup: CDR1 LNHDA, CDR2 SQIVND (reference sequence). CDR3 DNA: TGTGCCAGTACCCAGGGGACTAGCGGTTACAATGAGCAGTTCTTC. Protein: CASTQGTSGYNEQFF.

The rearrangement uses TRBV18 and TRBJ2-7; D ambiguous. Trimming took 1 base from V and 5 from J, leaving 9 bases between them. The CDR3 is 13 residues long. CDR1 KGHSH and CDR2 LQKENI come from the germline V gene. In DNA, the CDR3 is TGTGCCAGCTCACCACGTACTTTGGACGAGCAGTACTTC. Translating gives CASSPRTLDEQYF.

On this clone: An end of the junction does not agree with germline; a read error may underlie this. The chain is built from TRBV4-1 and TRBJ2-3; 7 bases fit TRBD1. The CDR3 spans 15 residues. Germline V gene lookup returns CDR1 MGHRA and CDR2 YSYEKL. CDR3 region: CASTQTGVTPDTQYF. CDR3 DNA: TGCGCCAGCACCCAAACAGGGGTAACGCCAGATACGCAGTATTTT.

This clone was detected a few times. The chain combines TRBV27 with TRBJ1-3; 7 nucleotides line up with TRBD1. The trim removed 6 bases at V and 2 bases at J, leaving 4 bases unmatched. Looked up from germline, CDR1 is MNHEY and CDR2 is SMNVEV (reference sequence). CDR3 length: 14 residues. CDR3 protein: CASRAQGAGNTIYF. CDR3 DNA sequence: TGTGCCAGCAGAGCCCAGGGGGCTGGAAACACCATATATTTT.

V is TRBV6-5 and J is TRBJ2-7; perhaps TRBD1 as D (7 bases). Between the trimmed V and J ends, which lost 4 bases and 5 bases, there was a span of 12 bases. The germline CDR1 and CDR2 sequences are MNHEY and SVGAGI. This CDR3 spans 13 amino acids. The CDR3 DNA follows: TGTGCCAGCAGTTCGCCCAGGGGGGACGAGCAGTACTTC. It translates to CASSSPRGDEQYF.

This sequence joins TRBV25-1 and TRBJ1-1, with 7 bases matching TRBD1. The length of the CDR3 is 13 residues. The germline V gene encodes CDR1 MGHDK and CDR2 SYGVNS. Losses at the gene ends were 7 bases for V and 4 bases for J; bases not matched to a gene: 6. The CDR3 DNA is TGTGCCAGCATTGACAGGGTGAGCACTGAAGCTTTCTTT. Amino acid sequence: CASIDRVSTEAFF.

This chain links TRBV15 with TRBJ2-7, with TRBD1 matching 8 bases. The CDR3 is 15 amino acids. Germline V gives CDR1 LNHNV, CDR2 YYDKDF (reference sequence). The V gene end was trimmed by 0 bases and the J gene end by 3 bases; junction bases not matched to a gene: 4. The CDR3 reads CATSRDRDRYYEQYF. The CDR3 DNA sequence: TGTGCCACCAGCAGAGACCGGGACAGGTACTACGAGCAGTACTTC.

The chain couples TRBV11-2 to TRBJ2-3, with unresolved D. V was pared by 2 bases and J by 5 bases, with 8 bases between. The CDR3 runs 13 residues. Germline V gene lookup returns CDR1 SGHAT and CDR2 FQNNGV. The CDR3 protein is CASSLTVRDTQYF. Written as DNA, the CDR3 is TGTGCCAGCAGCTTAACAGTTAGAGATACGCAGTATTTT.

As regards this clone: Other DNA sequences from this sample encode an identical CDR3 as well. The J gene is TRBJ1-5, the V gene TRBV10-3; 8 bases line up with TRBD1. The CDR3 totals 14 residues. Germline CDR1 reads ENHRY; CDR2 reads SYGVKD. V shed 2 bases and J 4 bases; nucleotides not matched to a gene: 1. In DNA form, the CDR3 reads TGTGCCATCAGTGAGGGACAGGGAAATCAGCCCCAGCATTTT. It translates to CAISEGQGNQPQHF.

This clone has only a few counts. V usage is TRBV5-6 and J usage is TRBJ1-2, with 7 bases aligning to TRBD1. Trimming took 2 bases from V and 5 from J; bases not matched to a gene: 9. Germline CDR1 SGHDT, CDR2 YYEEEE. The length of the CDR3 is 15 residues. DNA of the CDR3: TGTGCCAGCAGCTTTACGGACAGGCCGGGGTATGGCTACACCTTC. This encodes CASSFTDRPGYGYTF. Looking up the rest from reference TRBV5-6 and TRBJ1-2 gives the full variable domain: DAGVTQSPTHLIKTRGQQVTLRCSPKSGHDTVSWYQQALGQGPQFIFQYYEEEERQRGNFPDRFSGHQFPNYSSELNVNALLLGDSALYLCASSFTDRPGYGYTFGSGTRLTVV.

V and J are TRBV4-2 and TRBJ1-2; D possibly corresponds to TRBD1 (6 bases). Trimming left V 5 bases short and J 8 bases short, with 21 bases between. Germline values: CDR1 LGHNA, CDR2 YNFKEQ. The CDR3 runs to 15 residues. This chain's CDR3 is CASSSTSDSTTGYTF. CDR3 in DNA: TGTGCCAGCAGCTCAACCTCGGACAGCACAACGGGCTACACCTTC.

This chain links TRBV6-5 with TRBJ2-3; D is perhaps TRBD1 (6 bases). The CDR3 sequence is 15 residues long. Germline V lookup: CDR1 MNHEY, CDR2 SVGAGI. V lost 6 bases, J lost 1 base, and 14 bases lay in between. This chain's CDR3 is CASSPTGTGTDTQYF. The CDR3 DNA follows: TGTGCCAGCAGCCCCACAGGGACGGGCACAGATACGCAGTATTTT.

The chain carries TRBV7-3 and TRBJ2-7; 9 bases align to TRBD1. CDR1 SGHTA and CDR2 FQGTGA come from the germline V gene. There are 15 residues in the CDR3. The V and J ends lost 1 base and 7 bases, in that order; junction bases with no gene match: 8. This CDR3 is CASSLMGQGSGEQYF. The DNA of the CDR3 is TGTGCCAGCAGCTTAATGGGACAGGGTTCGGGAGAGCAGTACTTC.

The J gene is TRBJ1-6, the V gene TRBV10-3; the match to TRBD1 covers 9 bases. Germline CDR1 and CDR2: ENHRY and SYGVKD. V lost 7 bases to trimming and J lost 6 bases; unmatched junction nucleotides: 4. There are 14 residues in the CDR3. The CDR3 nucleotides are TGTGCCATCACTACAGGGGGCCCTAATTCACCCCTCCACTTT. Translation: CAITTGGPNSPLHF.

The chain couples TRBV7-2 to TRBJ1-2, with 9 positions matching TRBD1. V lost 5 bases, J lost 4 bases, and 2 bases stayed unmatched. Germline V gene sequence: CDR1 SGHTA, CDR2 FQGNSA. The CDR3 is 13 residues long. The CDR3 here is CASSEDRGYGYTF. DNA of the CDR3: TGTGCCAGCAGCGAGGACAGGGGCTATGGCTACACCTTC.

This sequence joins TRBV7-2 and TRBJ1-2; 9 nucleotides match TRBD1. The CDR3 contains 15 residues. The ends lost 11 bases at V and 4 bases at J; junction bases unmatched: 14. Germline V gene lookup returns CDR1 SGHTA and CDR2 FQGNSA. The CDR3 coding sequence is TGTGCCGGAAGGACAGGGGATTCTTTTCTCTATGGCTACACCTTC. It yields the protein CAGRTGDSFLYGYTF.

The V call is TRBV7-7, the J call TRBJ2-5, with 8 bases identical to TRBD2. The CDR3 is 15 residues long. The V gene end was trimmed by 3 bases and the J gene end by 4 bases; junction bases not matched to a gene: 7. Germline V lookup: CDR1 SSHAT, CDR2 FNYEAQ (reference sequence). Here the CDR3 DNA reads TGTGCCAGCAGCTTTAGCCCGGGAGGGGGAGAGACCCAGTACTTC. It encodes CASSFSPGGGETQYF.

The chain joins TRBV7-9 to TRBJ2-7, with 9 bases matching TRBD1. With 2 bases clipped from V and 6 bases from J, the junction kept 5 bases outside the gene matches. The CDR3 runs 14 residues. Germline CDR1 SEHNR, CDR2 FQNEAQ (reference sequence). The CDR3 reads CASSLSDRGGEQYF. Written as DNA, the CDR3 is TGTGCCAGCAGCTTATCGGACAGGGGAGGCGAGCAGTACTTC. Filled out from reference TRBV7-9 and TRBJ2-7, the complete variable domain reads DTGVSQNPRHKITKRGQNVTFRCDPISEHNRLYWYRQTLGQGPEFLTYFQNEAQLEKSRLLSDRFSAERPKGSFSTLEIQRTEQGDSAMYLCASSLSDRGGEQYFGPGTRLTVT.

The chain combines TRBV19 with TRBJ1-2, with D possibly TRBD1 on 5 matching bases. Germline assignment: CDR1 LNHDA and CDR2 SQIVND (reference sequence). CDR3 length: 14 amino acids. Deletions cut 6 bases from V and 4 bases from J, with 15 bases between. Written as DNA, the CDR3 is TGTGCCAGTAGCCCCCCGGGGGTGAGCTATGGCTACACCTTC. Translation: CASSPPGVSYGYTF. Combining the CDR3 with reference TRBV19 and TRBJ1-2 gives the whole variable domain DGGITQSPKYLFRKEGQNVTLSCEQNLNHDAMYWYRQDPGQGLRLIYYSQIVNDFQKGDIAEGYSVSREKKESFPLTVTSAQKNPTAFYLCASSPPGVSYGYTFGSGTRLTVV.

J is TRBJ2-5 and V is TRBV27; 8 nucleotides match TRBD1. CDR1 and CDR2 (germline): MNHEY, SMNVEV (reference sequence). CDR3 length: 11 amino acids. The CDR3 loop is CAPGGHQTQYF. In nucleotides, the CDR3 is TGTGCACCAGGGGGCCACCAGACCCAGTACTTC.

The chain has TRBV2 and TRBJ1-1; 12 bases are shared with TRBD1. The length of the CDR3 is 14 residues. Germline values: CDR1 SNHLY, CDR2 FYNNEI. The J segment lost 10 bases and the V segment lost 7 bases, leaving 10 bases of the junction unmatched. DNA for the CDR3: TGTGCCAGCACGGGGGACAGGGGGCGGATAGGAGCTTTCTTT. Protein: CASTGDRGRIGAFF.

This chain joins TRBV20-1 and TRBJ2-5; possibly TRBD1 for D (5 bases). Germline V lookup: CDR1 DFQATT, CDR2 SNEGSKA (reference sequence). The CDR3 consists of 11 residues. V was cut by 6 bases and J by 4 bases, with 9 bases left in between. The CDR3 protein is CSAGEAETQYF. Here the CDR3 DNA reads TGCAGTGCAGGGGAAGCAGAGACCCAGTACTTC.

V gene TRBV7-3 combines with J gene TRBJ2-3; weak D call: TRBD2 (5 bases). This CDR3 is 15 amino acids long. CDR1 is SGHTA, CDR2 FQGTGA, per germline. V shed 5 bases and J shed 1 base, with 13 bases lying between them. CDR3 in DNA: TGTGCCAGCAGCAAAACGGGGATGGGCACAGATACGCAGTATTTT. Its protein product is CASSKTGMGTDTQYF. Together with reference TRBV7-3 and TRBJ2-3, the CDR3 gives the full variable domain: GAGVSQTPSNKVTEKGKYVELRCDPISGHTALYWYRQSLGQGPEFLIYFQGTGAADDSGLPNDRFFAVRPEGSVSTLKIQRTERGDSAVYLCASSKTGMGTDTQYFGPGTRLTVL.

The CDR3 DNA is TGTGCCAGCAGTGAAGCGCTTAGGGGAACTGAAGCTTTCTTT. It specifies CASSEALRGTEAFF. The V and J genes are TRBV6-1 and TRBJ1-1, with a tentative D call TRBD1 (5 bases). The CDR3 covers 14 residues. V lost 0 bases and J lost 5, with 10 bases in between. Germline V gene sequence: CDR1 MNHNS, CDR2 SASEGT.